Sequencing of this T cell receptor beta chain was carried out in a study of beta chain features in type 1 diabetes. Background on the study: Patients shared similar age, gender and cell yields with healthy donors.

This clone has ten or more counts. What it recognizes is unknown. Looked up from germline, CDR1 is SGHNT and CDR2 is YYREEE (reference sequence). The CDR3 runs to 13 residues. Trimming removed 5 bases at V and 3 bases at J, with 10 bases between. General observations from the study: When VDJ junctions were examined, type 1 diabetes patients showed fewer insertions and more deletions. Shortening of TCRB CDR3s, moderate but significant, appeared in all four CD4+ subsets of Type 1 diabetes patients. The naive, central memory and Treg TCRB repertoires showed an apparent similarity that was greater among patients than among healthy donors.

TCRB transcripts that were expressed got sequenced, as all of the isolated RNA had been reverse transcribed. Generated by immunoSEQ multiplex PCR, the TCRdb table keeps only in-frame clones and is missing some. The data show around 290,000 clones, about 7.8% seen once. V gene TRBV5-4 combines with J gene TRBJ2-3; D may be TRBD2 (5 bases). Sample: central memory CD4+ T cells from blood. The receptor was isolated from a woman aged 18-29 years in good health. The CDR3 nucleotides read TGTGCCAGCAGTAAGGACTCGACAGATACGCAGTATTTT. Translating it yields CASSKDSTDTQYF.